These 22 T cell receptor beta chains share one sample of origin, sequenced in a study of T-cell memory formation after mild COVID-19. TCRdb redid the calling of the 5' RACE reads with MiXCR, one entry per CDR3 protein. The sample consists of about 270,000 distinct CDR3 sequences, roughly 14% of them appearing once. The sequenced material came from PBMCs or a T cell subset sorted from them (not recorded which). The receptor set was obtained from an adult woman who had mild COVID-19 (a few samples of this study predate the infection). Cell type and time point are not known.

This clonotype was counted between two and nine times. The chain employs TRBV30 and TRBJ1-6; D perhaps matches TRBD1 (6 bases). CDR1 is GTSNPN and CDR2 is SVGIG in the germline V gene (reference sequence). Trimming pared 4 bases from V and 13 bases from J, leaving 17 bases between. CDR3 size: 13 residues. DNA for the CDR3: TGTGCCTGGAATGGACAGACTGGAGATCCCCTCCACTTT. It specifies CAWNGQTGDPLHF.

The sample holds many counts of this clonotype. The chain recombines TRBV5-6 with TRBJ2-1; 8 nucleotides match TRBD2. Per germline, CDR1 SGHDT and CDR2 YYEEEE. The length of the CDR3 is 15 residues. V was pared by 2 bases and J by 2 bases, with 3 bases of the junction left unmatched. CDR3 region: CASSFGSGAYNEQFF. CDR3 coding DNA: TGTGCCAGCAGCTTTGGTAGCGGGGCCTACAATGAGCAGTTCTTC. Filled out from reference TRBV5-6 and TRBJ2-1, the complete variable domain reads DAGVTQSPTHLIKTRGQQVTLRCSPKSGHDTVSWYQQALGQGPQFIFQYYEEEERQRGNFPDRFSGHQFPNYSSELNVNALLLGDSALYLCASSFGSGAYNEQFFGPGTRLTVL.

V and J are TRBV4-3 and TRBJ2-7; D is uncertain. CDR1 is LGHNA and CDR2 is YSLEER in the germline V gene. V was pared by 0 bases and J by 5 bases, with 5 bases between. The CDR3 consists of 12 residues. The DNA of the CDR3 is TGCGCCAGCAGCCAAGATTCGGACGAGCAGTACGTC. Protein: CASSQDSDEQYV.

DNA of the CDR3: TGCAGTGCCCCGGGACTAGCGGCCAATGAGCAGTTCTTC. Translating gives CSAPGLAANEQFF. The chain couples TRBV20-1 to TRBJ2-1; 11 bases match TRBD2. The CDR3 totals 13 residues. J was trimmed by 6 bases and V by 6 bases; bases with no gene match: 4. Germline V gene data show CDR1 as DFQATT and CDR2 as SNEGSKA (reference sequence).

This clonotype appeared many times. The rearrangement uses TRBV2 and TRBJ2-5; D may be TRBD1 (5 bases). The CDR3 runs 12 residues. Per germline, CDR1 SNHLY and CDR2 FYNNEI. Trimming left V 3 bases short and J 7 bases short, with 9 bases between. CDR3 amino acids: CASSDSTGTQYF. DNA of the CDR3: TGTGCCAGCAGTGACAGTACAGGGACCCAGTACTTC.

This clonotype was detected only a few times. A much larger clone lies one base from this, so it may be a read error. The rearrangement uses TRBV27 and TRBJ1-1; unclear D gene. Germline values: CDR1 MNHEY, CDR2 SMNVEV (reference sequence). The CDR3 runs 13 residues. V dropped 4 bases and J dropped 4 bases, with 10 bases sitting between them. CDR3 sequence (DNA): TGTGCCAGCAGTTCCAGTCTGGGCACTGAAGCTTTCTTT. As protein: CASSSSLGTEAFF.

This clonotype came up many times. The chain carries TRBV5-1 and TRBJ2-6; D gene ambiguous. The V gene lost 2 bases and the J gene lost 0 bases, with 6 bases spanning the gap. The germline CDR1 and CDR2 sequences are SGHRS and YFSETQ. The CDR3 runs to 15 residues. CDR3 loop: CASSFTSSGANVLTF. Written as DNA, the CDR3 is TGCGCCAGCAGCTTTACAAGCTCTGGGGCCAACGTCCTGACTTTC. Filled out from reference TRBV5-1 and TRBJ2-6, the complete variable domain reads KAGVTQTPRYLIKTRGQQVTLSCSPISGHRSVSWYQQTPGQGLQFLFEYFSETQRNKGNFPGRFSGRQFSNSRSEMNVSTLELGDSALYLCASSFTSSGANVLTFGAGSRLTVL.

The chain couples TRBV15 to TRBJ2-5, with D possibly TRBD2 on 5 matching bases. This CDR3 spans 15 amino acids. Germline lookup yields CDR1 LNHNV and CDR2 YYDKDF (reference sequence). Deletions cut 0 bases from V and 1 base from J, with 9 bases between. The CDR3 DNA is TGTGCCACCAGCAGAGACAGAGGGATCCAAGAGACCCAGTACTTC. Translated, it gives CATSRDRGIQETQYF.

This clonotype was recorded a few times. V usage is TRBV7-9 and J usage is TRBJ1-3; possibly TRBD1 for D (6 bases). Germline CDR1 SEHNR, CDR2 FQNEAQ (reference sequence). The CDR3 has 14 residues. V was trimmed by 4 bases and J by 6 bases, leaving 13 bases between them. CDR3: CASSSNRALNTIYF. For the CDR3, the DNA is TGTGCCAGCAGCTCCAACAGGGCTCTAAACACCATATATTTT.

This rearrangement joins TRBV29-1 to TRBJ1-5; D call uncertain. With 3 bases removed from V and 1 base from J, the gap between germline ends came to 10 bases. The CDR3 loop spans 14 amino acids. Germline assignment: CDR1 SQVTM and CDR2 ANQGSEA. The CDR3, as DNA: TGCAGCGTTGATCTACCCAGAAGCAATCAGCCCCAGCATTTT. Protein: CSVDLPRSNQPQHF.

This clonotype was seen a handful of times. This chain links TRBV5-1 with TRBJ2-1; D might be TRBD2 (5 bases). The CDR3 covers 14 residues. The V end was cut by 7 bases, the J end by 0 bases, with 11 bases between. The germline CDR1 and CDR2 sequences are SGHRS and YFSETQ. This CDR3 reads CASAPGSSYNEQFF. CDR3 coding DNA: TGCGCCAGCGCCCCGGGAAGCTCCTACAATGAGCAGTTCTTC.

This clonotype was observed a handful of times. The chain carries TRBV29-1 and TRBJ2-1, with 7 bases aligning to TRBD2. Looked up from germline, CDR1 is SQVTM and CDR2 is ANQGSEA. J gave up 15 bases and V 2 bases, and 7 bases lay outside the gene matches. The CDR3 has 11 amino acids. The CDR3 DNA sequence: TGCAGCGTTGAATACAGCGGGGTTGGGTTCTTC. Translating gives CSVEYSGVGFF.

This clonotype was counted only a few times. This chain links TRBV12-3 or TRBV12-4 with TRBJ2-1, with unresolved D. CDR3 length: 15 residues. Trimming stripped 5 bases from V and 0 bases from J, with 11 bases between. The chain's CDR3 is CASSPASPSYNEQFF. The CDR3 bases are TGTGCCAGCAGTCCCGCCAGTCCCTCCTACAATGAGCAGTTCTTC.

This clonotype was seen only a few times. The V gene is TRBV29-1, the J gene TRBJ2-3; the D gene is possibly TRBD2 (6 bases). This CDR3 has 12 residues. CDR1 is SQVTM, CDR2 ANQGSEA, per germline. V was pared by 6 bases and J by 2 bases, with 9 bases between. The chain's CDR3 is CSVRDSTDTQYF. CDR3 sequence (DNA): TGCAGCGTGCGGGACTCCACAGATACGCAGTATTTT.

The J gene is TRBJ1-2, the V gene TRBV5-5, with D maybe TRBD1 (5 bases). Trimming shortened V by 7 bases and J by 8 bases, and 18 bases separated the two germline ends. The CDR3 length is 13 residues. Germline CDR1 SGHKS, CDR2 YYEKEE (reference sequence). The CDR3 protein is CASGHKDFVGYTF. The CDR3 DNA follows: TGTGCCAGCGGACACAAGGATTTCGTCGGCTACACCTTC.

The CDR3 loop reads CASSQPDRGIYGYTF. The CDR3 DNA sequence: TGTGCCAGCAGCCAACCCGACAGGGGAATCTATGGCTACACCTTC. This chain connects TRBV3-1 to TRBJ1-2; 8 positions match TRBD1. This CDR3 has 15 residues. Per germline, CDR1 LGHDT and CDR2 YNNKEL (reference sequence). The V segment lost 2 bases and the J segment 4 bases; nucleotides outside the gene matches: 6.

For the CDR3, the DNA is TGTGCCTGGAGCCATAAGGGACAGGGGTATAGCAATCAGCCCCAGCATTTT. This encodes CAWSHKGQGYSNQPQHF. The J gene is TRBJ1-5, the V gene TRBV30, with 10 positions matching TRBD1. Losses at the gene ends were 3 bases for V and 0 bases for J; bases not matched to a gene: 8. The CDR3 extends over 17 amino acids. Looked up from germline, CDR1 is GTSNPN and CDR2 is SVGIG (reference sequence). Based on the CDR3 plus reference TRBV30 and TRBJ1-5, the full variable domain is SQTIHQWPATLVQPVGSPLSLECTVEGTSNPNLYWYRQAAGRGLQLLFYSVGIGQISSEVPQNLSASRPQDRQFILSSKKLLLSDSGFYLCAWSHKGQGYSNQPQHFGDGTRLSIL.

This clonotype was picked up a small number of times. The V gene is TRBV7-2, the J gene TRBJ2-3, with 11 bases aligning to TRBD2. CDR1 and CDR2 from the germline V gene are SGHTA and FQGNSA. V shed 5 bases, J shed 2 bases, and the junction held 12 bases outside the gene matches. There are 18 residues in the CDR3. Here the CDR3 DNA reads TGTGCCAGCAGCGCCACCCTTTCGACTAGCGGGAACACAGATACGCAGTATTTT. It is translated as CASSATLSTSGNTDTQYF.

This clonotype was detected ten times or more. The gene calls are TRBV4-3 and TRBJ2-1; 10 bases line up with TRBD2. V trimming: 1 base; J trimming: 1 base; junction bases outside the gene matches: 1. This CDR3 region has 16 residues. Germline assignment: CDR1 LGHNA and CDR2 YSLEER. Here the CDR3 DNA reads TGCGCCAGCAGCCAAGCTAGCGGGAGTTCCTACAATGAGCAGTTCTTC. Its translation: CASSQASGSSYNEQFF.

The chain couples TRBV6-6 to TRBJ1-2, with 9 positions matching TRBD1. The V gene end was trimmed by 4 bases and the J gene end by 6 bases; junction bases not matched to a gene: 3. The V gene's germline CDR1 is MNHNY and CDR2 SVGAGI (reference sequence). The CDR3 is made up of 13 amino acids. The CDR3 reads CASSSGQGHGYTF. CDR3 DNA: TGTGCCAGCAGTTCGGGACAGGGCCATGGCTACACCTTC.

This clonotype came up many times. This chain connects TRBV20-1 to TRBJ1-2; the D gene is possibly TRBD1 (6 bases). The CDR3 has 13 residues. Germline loops: CDR1 DFQATT, CDR2 SNEGSKA (reference sequence). Trimming pared 2 bases from V and 4 bases from J, leaving 11 bases between. CDR3 region: CSARQGSGYGYTF. CDR3 nucleotide sequence: TGCAGTGCTAGACAGGGGAGCGGCTATGGCTACACCTTC.

This clonotype has a handful of counts. The CDR3 protein is CASKAEGVSYEQYF. CDR3 bases: TGTGCCAGTAAAGCCGAAGGTGTGTCCTACGAGCAGTACTTC. The gene calls are TRBV5-6 and TRBJ2-7; D remains ambiguous. Per the germline V gene, CDR1 is SGHDT and CDR2 is YYEEEE. CDR3 size: 14 residues. Deletions cut 8 bases from V and 1 base from J, with 16 bases between. Supplemented by reference TRBV5-6 and TRBJ2-7, the full variable domain reads DAGVTQSPTHLIKTRGQQVTLRCSPKSGHDTVSWYQQALGQGPQFIFQYYEEEERQRGNFPDRFSGHQFPNYSSELNVNALLLGDSALYLCASKAEGVSYEQYFGPGTRLTVT.